This entry lists 9 T cell receptor beta chains sequenced from one sample in a study of blood T cell repertoires in COVID-19. Produced via immunoSEQ multiplex PCR; TCRdb's table is partial and in-frame only. The repertoire consists of 65,000 to 90,000 clones, with about 83% occurring once and the leading ten covering about 6.5%. Sequences were obtained from peripheral blood. The receptors were gathered from a woman aged 55-69 years with acute or convalescent COVID-19.

The sample holds a few counts of this clone. The chain uses TRBV19 and TRBJ1-4; D not certain. Trimming stripped 10 bases from V and 4 bases from J, with 16 bases between. The germline CDR1 and CDR2 sequences are LNHDA and SQIVND (reference sequence). The CDR3 consists of 14 residues. Here the CDR3 reads CATEDGGSNEKLFF. CDR3 nucleotides: TGTGCCACCGAGGATGGCGGCAGTAATGAAAAACTGTTTTTT.

The J gene is TRBJ1-2, the V gene TRBV25-1, with 7 bases fitting TRBD1. CDR1 is MGHDK, CDR2 SYGVNS, per germline. The J segment lost 1 base and the V segment lost 6 bases, leaving 11 bases of the junction unmatched. The CDR3 is 16 amino acids. CDR3 protein: CASRGRQGEGNYGYTF. The CDR3 DNA sequence: TGTGCCAGCAGGGGTAGACAGGGTGAGGGTAACTATGGCTACACCTTC.

The genes are TRBV24-1 and TRBJ2-7, with D possibly matching TRBD2 (5 bases). This CDR3 contains 14 residues. Germline CDR1 and CDR2: KGHDR and SFDVKD. V dropped 7 bases and J dropped 9 bases, with 21 bases sitting between them. The CDR3 DNA reads TGTGCCACCAGCCCCAGAGGGCTTGAGGAGGTGCAGTACTTC. As protein: CATSPRGLEEVQYF.

The CDR3 bases are TGTGCCAGCAGCCTCAAGGGGCAAGGCTACACCTTC. Amino acid sequence: CASSLKGQGYTF. The rearrangement links TRBV5-5 to TRBJ1-2; possible D gene TRBD1, 5 bases. V was cut by 4 bases and J by 8 bases, with 12 bases left in between. From germline, CDR1 is SGHKS and CDR2 YYEKEE (reference sequence). The CDR3 totals 12 residues.

This rearrangement joins TRBV2 to TRBJ2-3; 13 nucleotides align to TRBD2. Germline V gives CDR1 SNHLY, CDR2 FYNNEI. This CDR3 spans 14 amino acids. Germline trimming cut 8 bases from V and 4 bases from J; bases unmatched to any gene: 3. The CDR3 here is CASATSGGADTQYF. The CDR3 DNA sequence: TGTGCCAGCGCTACTAGCGGGGGGGCAGATACGCAGTATTTT. Full variable domain (outside the CDR3, taken from reference TRBV2 and TRBJ2-3): EPEVTQTPSHQVTQMGQEVILRCVPISNHLYFYWYRQILGQKVEFLVSFYNNEISEKSEIFDDQFSVERPDGSNFTLKIRSTKLEDSAMYFCASATSGGADTQYFGPGTRLTVL.

This chain links TRBV7-3 with TRBJ2-3, with 12 bases lining up with TRBD1. Looked up from germline, CDR1 is SGHTA and CDR2 is FQGTGA. This CDR3 comprises 16 residues. V lost 0 bases to trimming and J lost 6 bases; unmatched junction nucleotides: 4. The CDR3, as DNA: TGTGCCAGCAGCTTAACGGGACAGGGGGCTGGGGATACGCAGTATTTT. Encoded protein: CASSLTGQGAGDTQYF.

This clone was picked up a small number of times. The CDR3 DNA is TGCGCCAGCAGCCCAGGGGCAGGGGGCCCAGATACGCAGTATTTT. Encoded protein: CASSPGAGGPDTQYF. J is TRBJ2-3 and V is TRBV5-1; TRBD1 matches at 8 bases. J was trimmed by 4 bases and V by 4 bases; bases with no gene match: 8. CDR1 is SGHRS and CDR2 is YFSETQ in the germline V gene. The CDR3 covers 15 residues.

CDR3 amino acids: CASGLGHSKGYTF. The CDR3 DNA follows: TGTGCCAGCGGATTAGGGCACAGTAAAGGCTACACCTTC. This chain links TRBV12-3 or TRBV12-4 with TRBJ1-2, with unresolved D. This CDR3 is built from 13 residues. V lost 8 bases and J lost 8, with 18 bases in between.

The V gene is TRBV19, the J gene TRBJ2-2; D unresolved. The V and J ends lost 6 bases and 2 bases respectively, with 10 bases between them. Germline V gene lookup returns CDR1 LNHDA and CDR2 SQIVND (reference sequence). The CDR3 is made up of 14 amino acids. This CDR3 reads CASRTGSNTGELFF. The CDR3 DNA sequence: TGTGCCAGTAGAACCGGGTCTAACACCGGGGAGCTGTTTTTT.